This T cell receptor beta chain was profiled in a study of shared clonotypes between healthy human individuals (dated by TCRdb to the early 2020s). About the study as a whole: The cohort comprised a couple of women and a few men aged 18 to 49 years. Per donor, leukapheresis produced somewhere between about 0.9 and 9 billion PBMCs. For each donor, CD4 naive and CD4 memory were each given three plates, CD8 naive was given two plates, and CD8 memory was given one plate. To estimate repertoire size and how much clonotypes are shared between individuals, the study performed deep sequencing of blood TCR repertoires from about five healthy adults. Libraries were prepared and TCR repertoires were sequenced by different laboratories using diverse techniques, in order to increase sequencing depth and limit assay-specific biases.

Using the deep immunoSEQ assay, multiplex PCR amplified TCR CDR3 regions from genomic DNA. Genomic DNA extracted from each cell subset was distributed evenly over all wells of several immunoSEQ 96-well plates, and each plate served as one replicate. For sorted subsets, approximately 210 ng of genomic DNA, equivalent to 25,000 to 35,000 T cell genomes, went into each replicate PCR. Purified libraries were measured with a Qubit 3.0 fluorometer, size-checked on a Bioanalyzer 2100, and measured again with the KAPA Library Quantification kit. Every immunoSEQ 96-well plate was sequenced on a separate single-read 150-cycle Illumina NextSeq 550 flow cell. The paper's processing steps were these. Because the immunoSEQ output included only junctional sequences and no quality scores, the filtering could not be the same as the filtering used for full-length reads. To assign V/J genes and CDR3, sequences were annotated using PyIR, a Python wrapper for IgBLAST v1.9, with IMGT germline references. Reads were filtered out if the reads had weak V/J assignments (E-value above 1e-6), no CDR3, stop codons, out-of-frame junctions, or ambiguous translated residues. V3J clonotypes were defined as sequences sharing the same inferred V gene, J gene, and CDR3 amino acid sequence. To compute the percentage overlap between repertoires, the number of shared unique clonotypes was divided by the size of the smaller repertoire. Three approaches were used to assess repertoire richness: RTK rarefaction, the Chao1 estimator, and Recon v2.1 estimates of unobserved clonotypes. Generation probabilities for all TCRbeta clonotypes obtained by the gDNA method from four donors were computed using OLGA. Imported from immuneACCESS, the table was reduced by TCRdb to in-frame sequences with V and J called. These copies leave out some clones; in studies compared against another copy, an unresolved V gene accounts for under half, and the cause of the remainder is not known. That table gives V, J and clone size, and the DNA gave D and trimming. Present in this sample are about 1 million clones, approximately 76% of which were seen just once. About 1.5% of the sample comes from the top ten.

Donors were healthy HIV-negative adults with no recently reported acute infections or vaccinations. Every donor was a Caucasian adult living in Nashville, Tennessee, USA. CD4+ T cells were enriched by magnetic negative selection, after which naive cells were positively selected on CD45RA and the negative fraction was taken as the memory subset. Blood was collected by leukapheresis, and PBMCs were isolated by Ficoll-Histopaque density gradient centrifugation and then cryopreserved in liquid nitrogen vapor phase. Analytical flow cytometry was used to check the purity and quantity of every magnetically sorted T cell population. Genomic DNA was isolated from every sorted fraction and measured by UV absorbance on a Nanodrop 2000c. The CDR3, from cysteine to phenylalanine, totals 14 residues. CDR3 DNA is the only sequence kept; it has 42 bases, read in frame from the first base. As encoded in the germline V gene (reference sequence), CDR1 is MNHEY while CDR2 is SMNVEV. Germline trimming: 6 bases from V, 3 bases from J; junction bases outside gene matches: 7.

Study-level results and caveats: Sampling was restricted to blood, and TCR repertoires in tissue are likely to differ from TCR repertoires in blood. Across a handful of donors, around 5.4% of naive CD4, roughly 3.5% of naive CD8, roughly 2.3% of memory CD4, and approximately 0.4% of memory CD8 clonotypes were shared. The genetic and exposure-history diversity represented was limited by the small number of donors. Rarefaction of sorted-subset datasets indicated incomplete sequencing despite the large sequencing depth. Larger estimated clonotype richness was generally found for naive subsets than for memory subsets. Pairwise subsampling indicated that sequencing depth was expected to affect the degree of clonotype sharing among donors. Higher generation probabilities were observed for clonotypes shared by all four sorted-subset donors than for non-shared clonotypes.

The sample holds one count of this clone. This clone's antigen is unknown. Base qualities are not provided; no much larger clone lies one nucleotide away. The rearrangement combines TRBV27 with TRBJ2-5; TRBD2 lines up with 7 middle nucleotides. This TCR came from a man aged 18 to 30 in good health. Sequencing input: memory CD4+ T cells sorted from blood. The cell subset or site label on this specimen signifies: CD45RA-negative fraction. This receptor has the CDR3 CASRRSGTKETQYF. The sequenced DNA is TGTGCCAGCAGACGAAGCGGGACTAAAGAGACCCAGTACTTC.